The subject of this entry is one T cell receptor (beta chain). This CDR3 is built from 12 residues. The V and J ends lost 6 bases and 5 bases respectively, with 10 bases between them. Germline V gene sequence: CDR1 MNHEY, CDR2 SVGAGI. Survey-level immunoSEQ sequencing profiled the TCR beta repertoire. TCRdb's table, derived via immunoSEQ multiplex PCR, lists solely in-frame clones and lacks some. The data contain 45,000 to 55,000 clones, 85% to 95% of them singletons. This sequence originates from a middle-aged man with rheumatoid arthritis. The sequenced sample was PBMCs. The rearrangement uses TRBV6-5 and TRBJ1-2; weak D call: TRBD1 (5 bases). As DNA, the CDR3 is TGTGCCAGCAGGGACCCAGGGTATGGCTACACCTTC. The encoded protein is CASRDPGYGYTF.